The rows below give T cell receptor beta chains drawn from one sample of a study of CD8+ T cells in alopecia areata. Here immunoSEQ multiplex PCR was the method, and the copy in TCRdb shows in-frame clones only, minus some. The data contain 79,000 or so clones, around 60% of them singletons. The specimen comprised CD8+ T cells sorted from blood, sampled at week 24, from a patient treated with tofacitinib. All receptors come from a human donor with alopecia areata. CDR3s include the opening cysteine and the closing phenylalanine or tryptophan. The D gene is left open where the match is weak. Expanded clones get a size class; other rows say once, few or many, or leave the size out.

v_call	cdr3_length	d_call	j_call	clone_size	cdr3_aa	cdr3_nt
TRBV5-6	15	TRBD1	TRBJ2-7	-	CASSLGQGPSYEQYF	TGTGCCAGCAGCTTGGGACAGGGGCCTTCCTACGAGCAGTACTTC
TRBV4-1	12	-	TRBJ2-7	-	CASSLPAGEQYF	TGCGCCAGCAGCCTCCCCGCGGGCGAGCAGTACTTC
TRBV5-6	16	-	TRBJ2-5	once	CASSLGSLVAQETQYF	TGTGCCAGCAGCTTGGGGTCCTTAGTAGCCCAAGAGACCCAGTACTTC
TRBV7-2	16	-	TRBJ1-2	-	CASTLRLSGLRCGYTF	TGTGCCAGCACCCTAAGATTATCAGGGCTGCGGTGCGGCTACACCTTC
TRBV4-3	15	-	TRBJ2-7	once	CASSQNRDQYYEQYF	TGCGCCAGCAGCCAAAATCGGGACCAGTACTACGAGCAGTACTTC
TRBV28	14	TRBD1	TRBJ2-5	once	CASSFTDRLETQYF	TGTGCCAGCAGTTTCACGGACAGGCTTGAGACCCAGTACTTC
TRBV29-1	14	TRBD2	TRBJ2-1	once	CSVVAGGPINEQFF	TGCAGCGTTGTTGCGGGGGGGCCCATAAATGAGCAGTTCTTC
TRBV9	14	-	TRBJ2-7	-	CASSGTGDGYEQYF	TGTGCCAGCAGCGGGACGGGAGATGGCTACGAGCAGTACTTC
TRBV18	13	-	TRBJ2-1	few	CASPRLGSPEQFF	TGTGCCAGCCCCCGTCTTGGATCCCCGGAGCAGTTCTTC
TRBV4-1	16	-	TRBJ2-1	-	CASSQAGSRIYNEQFF	TGCGCCAGCAGCCAGGCCGGGAGCCGGATCTACAATGAGCAGTTCTTC
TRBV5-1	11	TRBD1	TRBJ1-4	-	CASSQGQGLFF	TGCGCCAGCAGCCAGGGACAGGGATTGTTTTTT
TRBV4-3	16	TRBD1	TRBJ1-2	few	CASSQEQGASGYGYTF	TGCGCCAGCAGCCAAGAGCAGGGGGCCTCAGGCTATGGCTACACCTTC
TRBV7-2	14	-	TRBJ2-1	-	CASSLTAAYNEQFF	TGTGCCAGCAGCTTAACAGCCGCCTACAATGAGCAGTTCTTC
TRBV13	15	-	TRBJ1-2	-	CASSEGQTHIYGYTF	TGTGCCAGCAGCGAGGGACAAACCCACATATATGGCTACACCTTC
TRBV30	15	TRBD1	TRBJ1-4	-	CAWSARTGLDEKLFF	TGTGCCTGGAGTGCGAGGACAGGGTTGGATGAAAAACTGTTTTTT
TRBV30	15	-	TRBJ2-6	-	CAWSDDGSGANVLTF	TGTGCCTGGAGTGATGATGGCTCTGGGGCCAACGTCCTGACTTTC
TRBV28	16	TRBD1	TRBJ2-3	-	CASSRGQGANTDTQYF	TGTGCCAGCAGTAGAGGACAGGGGGCGAACACAGATACGCAGTATTTT
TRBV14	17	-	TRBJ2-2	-	CASSQVIWTENTGELFF	TGTGCCAGCAGCCAAGTTATCTGGACAGAGAACACCGGGGAGCTGTTTTTT
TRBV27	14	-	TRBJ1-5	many	CASSPHNSNQPQHF	TGTGCCAGCAGTCCGCACAATAGCAATCAGCCCCAGCATTTT
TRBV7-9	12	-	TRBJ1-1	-	CASSASNTEAFF	TGTGCCAGCAGCGCCTCCAACACTGAAGCTTTCTTT
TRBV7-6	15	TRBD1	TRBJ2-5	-	CASSSFGTAQETQYF	TGTGCCAGCAGCTCTTTCGGGACAGCACAAGAGACCCAGTACTTC
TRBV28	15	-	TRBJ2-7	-	CASSFDIGSTYEQYF	TGTGCCAGCAGTTTTGATATAGGTTCTACCTACGAGCAGTACTTC
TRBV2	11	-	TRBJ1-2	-	CASRGQDGYTF	TGTGCCAGCCGGGGACAAGATGGCTACACCTTC
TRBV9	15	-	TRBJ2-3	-	CASSVGEGPADTQYF	TGTGCCAGCAGCGTAGGAGAAGGGCCAGCAGATACGCAGTATTTT
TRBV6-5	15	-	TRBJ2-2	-	CASSYSSGETGELFF	TGTGCCAGCAGTTACTCCTCGGGAGAAACCGGGGAGCTGTTTTTT
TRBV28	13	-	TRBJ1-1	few	CASSSPWNTEAFF	TGTGCCAGCAGTTCTCCCTGGAACACTGAAGCTTTCTTT
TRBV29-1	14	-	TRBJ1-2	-	CSVAGALGTYGYTF	TGCAGCGTTGCCGGGGCTCTGGGGACTTATGGCTACACCTTC